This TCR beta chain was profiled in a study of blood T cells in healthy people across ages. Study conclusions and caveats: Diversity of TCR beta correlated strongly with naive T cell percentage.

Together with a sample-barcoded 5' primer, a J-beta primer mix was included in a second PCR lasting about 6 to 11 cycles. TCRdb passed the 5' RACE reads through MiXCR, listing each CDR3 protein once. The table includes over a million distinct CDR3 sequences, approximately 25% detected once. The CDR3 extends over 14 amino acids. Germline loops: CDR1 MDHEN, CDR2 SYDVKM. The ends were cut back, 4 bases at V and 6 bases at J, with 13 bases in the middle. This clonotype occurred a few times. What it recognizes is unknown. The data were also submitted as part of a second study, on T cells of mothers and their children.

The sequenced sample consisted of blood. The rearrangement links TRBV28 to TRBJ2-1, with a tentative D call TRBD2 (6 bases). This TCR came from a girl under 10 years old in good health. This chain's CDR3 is CASSSTGTGNEQFF. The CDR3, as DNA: TGTGCCAGCAGTTCCACCGGGACTGGCAATGAGCAGTTCTTC.